This section outlines one T cell receptor beta chain sequence together with its context. This sample was included in a study of control samples from healthy donors and cancer patients. Assay: immunoSEQ multiplex PCR; the TCRdb copy retains only in-frame clones and omits some. The table has roughly 98,000 clones, 93% seen once. Germline V gives CDR1 MNHNY, CDR2 SVGAGI (reference sequence). CDR3 length equals 13 residues. Trimming removed 6 bases at V and 3 bases at J, with 9 bases between. The TCR sequence derives from a man younger than 35 in good health. This chain uses TRBV6-6 with TRBJ1-5, with no clear D. The source material was blood. The CDR3 coding sequence is TGTGCCAGCAGAATCGCTTTCAATCAGCCCCAGCATTTT. Translation: CASRIAFNQPQHF.